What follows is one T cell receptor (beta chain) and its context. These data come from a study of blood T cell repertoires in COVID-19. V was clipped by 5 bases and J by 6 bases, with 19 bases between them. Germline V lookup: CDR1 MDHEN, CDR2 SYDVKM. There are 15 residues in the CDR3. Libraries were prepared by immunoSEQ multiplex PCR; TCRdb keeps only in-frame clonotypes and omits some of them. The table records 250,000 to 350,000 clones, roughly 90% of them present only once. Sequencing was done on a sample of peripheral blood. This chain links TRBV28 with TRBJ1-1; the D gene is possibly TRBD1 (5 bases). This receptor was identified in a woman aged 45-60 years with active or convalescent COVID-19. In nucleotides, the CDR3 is TGTGCCAGCAGTCCCGTTATGGGGGGACGCCCTGAAGCTTTCTTT. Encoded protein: CASSPVMGGRPEAFF.